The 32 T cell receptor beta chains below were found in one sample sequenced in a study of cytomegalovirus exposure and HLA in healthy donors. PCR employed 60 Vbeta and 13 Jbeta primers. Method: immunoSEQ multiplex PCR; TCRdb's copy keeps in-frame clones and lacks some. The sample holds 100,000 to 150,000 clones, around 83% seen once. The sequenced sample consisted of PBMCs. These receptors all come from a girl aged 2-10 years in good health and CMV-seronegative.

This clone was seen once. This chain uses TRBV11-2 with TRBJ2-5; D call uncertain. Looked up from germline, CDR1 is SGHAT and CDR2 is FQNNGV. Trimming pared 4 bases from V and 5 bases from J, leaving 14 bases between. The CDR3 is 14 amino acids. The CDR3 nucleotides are TGTGCCAGCAGCTGGTTCGGAAGTAGCGAGACCCAGTACTTC. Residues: CASSWFGSSETQYF.

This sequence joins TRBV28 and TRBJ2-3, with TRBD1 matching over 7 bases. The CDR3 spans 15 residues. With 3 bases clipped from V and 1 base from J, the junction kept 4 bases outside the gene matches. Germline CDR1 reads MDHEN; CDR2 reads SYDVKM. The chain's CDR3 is CASSFPGQGTDTQYF. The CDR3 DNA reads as TGTGCCAGCAGTTTTCCCGGACAGGGCACAGATACGCAGTATTTT.

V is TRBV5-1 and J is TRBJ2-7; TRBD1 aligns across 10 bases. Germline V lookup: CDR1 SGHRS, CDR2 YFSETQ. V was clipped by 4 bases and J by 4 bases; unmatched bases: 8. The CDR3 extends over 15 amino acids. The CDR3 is CASSQRGQGLYEQYF. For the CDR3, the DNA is TGCGCCAGCAGCCAGAGGGGACAGGGGCTTTACGAGCAGTACTTC.

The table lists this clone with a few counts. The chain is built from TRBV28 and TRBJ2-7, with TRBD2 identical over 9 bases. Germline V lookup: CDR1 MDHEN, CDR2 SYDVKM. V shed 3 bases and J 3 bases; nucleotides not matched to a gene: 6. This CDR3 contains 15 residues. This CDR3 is CASSFFSGRFYEQYF. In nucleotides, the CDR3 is TGTGCCAGCAGTTTCTTTAGCGGGAGATTCTACGAGCAGTACTTC. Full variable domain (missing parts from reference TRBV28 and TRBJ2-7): DVKVTQSSRYLVKRTGEKVFLECVQDMDHENMFWYRQDPGLGLRLIYFSYDVKMKEKGDIPEGYSVSREKKERFSLILESASTNQTSMYLCASSFFSGRFYEQYFGPGTRLTVT.

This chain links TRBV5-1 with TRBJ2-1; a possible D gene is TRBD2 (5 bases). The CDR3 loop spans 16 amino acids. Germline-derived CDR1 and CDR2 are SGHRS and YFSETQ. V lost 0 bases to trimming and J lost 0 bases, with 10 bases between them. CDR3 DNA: TGCGCCAGCAGCTTGGATGGAGGTGTCTCCTACAATGAGCAGTTCTTC. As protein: CASSLDGGVSYNEQFF. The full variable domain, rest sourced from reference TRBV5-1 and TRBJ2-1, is KAGVTQTPRYLIKTRGQQVTLSCSPISGHRSVSWYQQTPGQGLQFLFEYFSETQRNKGNFPGRFSGRQFSNSRSEMNVSTLELGDSALYLCASSLDGGVSYNEQFFGPGTRLTVL.

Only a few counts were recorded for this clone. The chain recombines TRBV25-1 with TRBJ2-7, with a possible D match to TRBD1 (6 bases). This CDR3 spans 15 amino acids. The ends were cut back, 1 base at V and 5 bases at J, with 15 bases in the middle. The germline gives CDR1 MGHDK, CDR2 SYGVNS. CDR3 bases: TGTGCCAGCAGTGAATCGCGGACAGACGTACACGAGCAGTACTTC. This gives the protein CASSESRTDVHEQYF.

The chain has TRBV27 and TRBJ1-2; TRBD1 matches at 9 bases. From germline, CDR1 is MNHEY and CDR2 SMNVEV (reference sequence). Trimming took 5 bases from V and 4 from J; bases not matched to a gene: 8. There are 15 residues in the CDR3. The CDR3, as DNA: TGTGCCAGCAGTGCTACAGGGGGCGCCGGCTATGGCTACACCTTC. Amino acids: CASSATGGAGYGYTF.

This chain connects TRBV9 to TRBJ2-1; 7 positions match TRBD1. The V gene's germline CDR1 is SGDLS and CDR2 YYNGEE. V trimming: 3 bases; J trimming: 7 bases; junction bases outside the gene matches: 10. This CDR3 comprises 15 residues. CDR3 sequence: CASSEGATLWNEQFF. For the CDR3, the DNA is TGTGCCAGCAGCGAGGGGGCGACTTTATGGAATGAGCAGTTCTTC.

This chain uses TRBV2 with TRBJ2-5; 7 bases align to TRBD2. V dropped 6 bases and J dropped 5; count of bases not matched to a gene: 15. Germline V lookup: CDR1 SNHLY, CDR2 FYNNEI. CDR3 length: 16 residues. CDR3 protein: CASRAPGLTGVETQYF. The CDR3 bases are TGTGCCAGCAGAGCGCCGGGACTAACGGGGGTGGAGACCCAGTACTTC.

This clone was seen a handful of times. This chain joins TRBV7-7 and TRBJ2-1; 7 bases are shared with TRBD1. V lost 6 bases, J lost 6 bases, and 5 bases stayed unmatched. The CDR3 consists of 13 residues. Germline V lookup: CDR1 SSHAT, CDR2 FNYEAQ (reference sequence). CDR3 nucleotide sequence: TGTGCCAGCAGTCACGGGACAGTCAATGAGCAGTTCTTC. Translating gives CASSHGTVNEQFF.

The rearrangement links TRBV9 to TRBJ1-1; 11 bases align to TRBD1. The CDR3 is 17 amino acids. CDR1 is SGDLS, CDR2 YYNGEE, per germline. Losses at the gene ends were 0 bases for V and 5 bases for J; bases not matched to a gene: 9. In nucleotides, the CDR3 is TGTGCCAGCAGCGTAGGGGCTGGGGGACAGGGGGGAACTGAAGCTTTCTTT. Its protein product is CASSVGAGGQGGTEAFF.

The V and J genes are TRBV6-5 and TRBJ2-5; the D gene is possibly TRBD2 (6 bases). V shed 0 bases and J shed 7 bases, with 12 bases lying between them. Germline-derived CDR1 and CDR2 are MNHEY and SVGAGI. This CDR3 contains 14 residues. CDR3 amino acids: CASSYSNSGATQYF. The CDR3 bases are TGTGCCAGCAGTTACTCTAATAGCGGAGCGACCCAGTACTTC.

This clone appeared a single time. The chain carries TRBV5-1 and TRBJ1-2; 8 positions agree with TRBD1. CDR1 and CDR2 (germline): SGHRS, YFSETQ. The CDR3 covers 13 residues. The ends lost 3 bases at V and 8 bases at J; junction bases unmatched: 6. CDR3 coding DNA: TGCGCCAGCAGCTCCCAGGGGGCTGGGGGCTACACCTTC. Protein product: CASSSQGAGGYTF.

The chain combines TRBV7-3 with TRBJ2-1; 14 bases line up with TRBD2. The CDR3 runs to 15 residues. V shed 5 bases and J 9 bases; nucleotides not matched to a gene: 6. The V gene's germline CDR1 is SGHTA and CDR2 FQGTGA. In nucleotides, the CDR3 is TGTGCCAGCAGCCGACTAGCGGGGGGGCAGGGTGAGCAGTTCTTC. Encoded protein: CASSRLAGGQGEQFF.

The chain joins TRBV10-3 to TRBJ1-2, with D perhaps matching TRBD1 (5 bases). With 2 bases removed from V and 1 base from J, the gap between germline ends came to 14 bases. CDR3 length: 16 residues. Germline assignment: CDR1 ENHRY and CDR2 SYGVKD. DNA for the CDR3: TGTGCCATCAGTGAGGAATTTGGACATCTTAACTATGGCTACACCTTC. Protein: CAISEEFGHLNYGYTF.

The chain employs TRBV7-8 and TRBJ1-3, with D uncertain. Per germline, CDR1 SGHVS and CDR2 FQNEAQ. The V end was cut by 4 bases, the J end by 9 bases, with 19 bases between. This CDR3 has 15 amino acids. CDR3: CASSSRSSGSATIYF. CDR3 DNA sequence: TGTGCCAGCAGCTCCCGGTCCTCGGGGAGTGCCACCATATATTTT.

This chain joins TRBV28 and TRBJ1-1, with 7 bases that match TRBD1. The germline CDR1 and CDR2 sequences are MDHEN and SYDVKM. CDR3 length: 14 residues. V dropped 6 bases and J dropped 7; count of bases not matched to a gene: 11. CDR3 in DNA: TGTGCCAGCAGCTACCGGACAGGCGGTTATGAAGCTTTCTTT. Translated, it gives CASSYRTGGYEAFF.

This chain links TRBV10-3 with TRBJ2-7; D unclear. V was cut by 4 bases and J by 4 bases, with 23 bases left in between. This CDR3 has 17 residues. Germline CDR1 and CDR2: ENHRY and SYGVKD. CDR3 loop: CAISAPDLGYPNYEQYF. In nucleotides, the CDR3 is TGTGCCATCAGTGCGCCAGATCTAGGCTACCCGAATTACGAGCAGTACTTC.

The CDR3 DNA follows: TGTGCCAGCAGCCCGGGACAGCCGAACACCGGGGAGCTGTTTTTT. This translates into CASSPGQPNTGELFF. V gene TRBV27 combines with J gene TRBJ2-2; 7 nucleotides match TRBD1. The germline V gene encodes CDR1 MNHEY and CDR2 SMNVEV (reference sequence). The trim removed 6 bases at V and 0 bases at J, leaving 4 bases unmatched. The CDR3 has 15 amino acids.

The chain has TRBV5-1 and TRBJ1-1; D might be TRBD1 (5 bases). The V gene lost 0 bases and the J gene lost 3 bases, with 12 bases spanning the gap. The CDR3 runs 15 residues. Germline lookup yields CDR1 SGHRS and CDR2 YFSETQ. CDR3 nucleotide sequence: TGCGCCAGCAGCTTGGTCGCCGGGGGGTACACTGAAGCTTTCTTT. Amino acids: CASSLVAGGYTEAFF. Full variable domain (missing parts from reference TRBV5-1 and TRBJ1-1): KAGVTQTPRYLIKTRGQQVTLSCSPISGHRSVSWYQQTPGQGLQFLFEYFSETQRNKGNFPGRFSGRQFSNSRSEMNVSTLELGDSALYLCASSLVAGGYTEAFFGQGTRLTVV.

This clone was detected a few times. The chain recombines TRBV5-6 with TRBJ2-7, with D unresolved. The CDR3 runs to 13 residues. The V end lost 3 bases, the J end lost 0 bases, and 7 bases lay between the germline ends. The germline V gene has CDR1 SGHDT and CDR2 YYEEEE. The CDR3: CASSSYPSYEQYF. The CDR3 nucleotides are TGTGCCAGCAGCTCCTACCCCTCCTACGAGCAGTACTTC.

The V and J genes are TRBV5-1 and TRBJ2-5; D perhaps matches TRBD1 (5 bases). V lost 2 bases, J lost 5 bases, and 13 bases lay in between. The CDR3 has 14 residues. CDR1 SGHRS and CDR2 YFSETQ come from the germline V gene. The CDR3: CASSLQGVQETQYF. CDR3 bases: TGCGCCAGCAGCTTACAAGGGGTCCAGGAGACCCAGTACTTC.

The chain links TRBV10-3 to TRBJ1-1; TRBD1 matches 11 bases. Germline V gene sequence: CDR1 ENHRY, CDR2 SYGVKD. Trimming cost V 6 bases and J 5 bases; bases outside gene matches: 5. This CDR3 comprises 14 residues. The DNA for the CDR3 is TGTGCCATCAGGGTGGACAGGGGGCCAACTGAAGCTTTCTTT. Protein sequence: CAIRVDRGPTEAFF.

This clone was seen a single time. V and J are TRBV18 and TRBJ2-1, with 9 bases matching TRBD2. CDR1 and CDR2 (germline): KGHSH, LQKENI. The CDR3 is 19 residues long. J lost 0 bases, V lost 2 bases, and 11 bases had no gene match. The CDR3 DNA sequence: TGTGCCAGCTCACCAAGAGTCCGGACTAGCGTAAGCTCCTACAATGAGCAGTTCTTC. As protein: CASSPRVRTSVSSYNEQFF.

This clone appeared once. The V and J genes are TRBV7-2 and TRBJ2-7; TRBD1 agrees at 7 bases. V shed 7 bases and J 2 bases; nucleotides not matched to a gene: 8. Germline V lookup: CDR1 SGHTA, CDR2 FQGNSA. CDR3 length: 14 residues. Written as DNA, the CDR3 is TGTGCCAGCAAACCAAGACAGGGCCCCTACGAGCAGTACTTC. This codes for CASKPRQGPYEQYF.

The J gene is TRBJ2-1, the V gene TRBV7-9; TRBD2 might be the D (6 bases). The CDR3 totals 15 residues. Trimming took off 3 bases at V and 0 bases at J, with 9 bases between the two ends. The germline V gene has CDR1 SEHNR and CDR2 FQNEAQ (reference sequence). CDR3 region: CASSFSSVSYNEQFF. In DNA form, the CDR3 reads TGTGCCAGCAGCTTTTCTAGCGTCTCCTACAATGAGCAGTTCTTC. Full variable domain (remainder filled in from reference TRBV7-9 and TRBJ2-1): DTGVSQNPRHKITKRGQNVTFRCDPISEHNRLYWYRQTLGQGPEFLTYFQNEAQLEKSRLLSDRFSAERPKGSFSTLEIQRTEQGDSAMYLCASSFSSVSYNEQFFGPGTRLTVL.

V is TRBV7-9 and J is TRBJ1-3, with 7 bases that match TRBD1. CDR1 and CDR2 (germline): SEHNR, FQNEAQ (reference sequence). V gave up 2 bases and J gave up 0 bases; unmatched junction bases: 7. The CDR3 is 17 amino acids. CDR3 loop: CASSLPRRDSSGNTIYF. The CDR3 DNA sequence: TGTGCCAGCAGCTTACCCCGCCGGGACAGCTCTGGAAACACCATATATTTT.

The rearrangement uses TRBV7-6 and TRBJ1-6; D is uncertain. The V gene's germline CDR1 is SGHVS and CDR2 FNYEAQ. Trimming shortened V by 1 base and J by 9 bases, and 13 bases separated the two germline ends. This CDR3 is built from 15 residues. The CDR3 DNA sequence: TGTGCCAGCAGCTTAGGAGCGTCCGGCGCTTCACCCCTCCACTTT. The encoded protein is CASSLGASGASPLHF. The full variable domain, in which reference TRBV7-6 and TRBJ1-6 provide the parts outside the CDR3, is GAGVSQSPRYKVTKRGQDVALRCDPISGHVSLYWYRQALGQGPEFLTYFNYEAQQDKSGLPNDRFSAERPEGSISTLTIQRTEQRDSAMYRCASSLGASGASPLHFGNGTRLTVT.

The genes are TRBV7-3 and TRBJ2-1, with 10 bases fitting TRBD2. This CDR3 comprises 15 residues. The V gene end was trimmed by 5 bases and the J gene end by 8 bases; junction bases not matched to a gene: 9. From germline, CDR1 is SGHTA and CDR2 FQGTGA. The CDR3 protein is CASSPTSGRAHEQFF. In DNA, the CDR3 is TGTGCCAGCAGCCCCACCAGCGGGAGGGCCCATGAGCAGTTCTTC.

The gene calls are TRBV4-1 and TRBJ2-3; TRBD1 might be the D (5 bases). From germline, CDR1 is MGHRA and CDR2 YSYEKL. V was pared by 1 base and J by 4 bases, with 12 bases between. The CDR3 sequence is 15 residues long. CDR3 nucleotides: TGCGCCAGCAGCCAAGGTGAACAGGTCCCAGATACGCAGTATTTT. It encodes CASSQGEQVPDTQYF.

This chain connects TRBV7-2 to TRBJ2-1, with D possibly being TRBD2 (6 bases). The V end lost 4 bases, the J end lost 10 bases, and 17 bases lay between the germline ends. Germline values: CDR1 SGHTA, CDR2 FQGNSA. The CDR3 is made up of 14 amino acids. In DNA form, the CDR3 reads TGTGCCAGCAGCTCCCTGGACTATGCGTCAGAGCAGTTCTTC. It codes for CASSSLDYASEQFF.

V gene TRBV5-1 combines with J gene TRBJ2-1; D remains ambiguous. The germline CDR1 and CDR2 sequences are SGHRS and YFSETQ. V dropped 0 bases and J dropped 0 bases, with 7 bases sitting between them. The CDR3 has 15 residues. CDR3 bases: TGCGCCAGCAGCTTGGACTTAAGCTCCTACAATGAGCAGTTCTTC. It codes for CASSLDLSSYNEQFF.